These 29 T cell receptor beta chains came from one sample sequenced in a study of blood T cell repertoires in COVID-19. The data were produced by immunoSEQ multiplex PCR, yet TCRdb's version contains in-frame clones alone and is incomplete. The table has 160,000 or so clones, roughly four fifths seen once; the top ten hold roughly 11%. Sequenced sample: peripheral blood. The receptors were gathered from a human donor in a cohort sampled during active COVID-19.

The rearrangement links TRBV6-1 to TRBJ1-1; TRBD1 might be the D (5 bases). CDR3 length: 14 residues. The V gene lost 6 bases and the J gene lost 12 bases, with 23 bases spanning the gap. Germline V gives CDR1 MNHNS, CDR2 SASEGT. CDR3 in amino acids: CASRIQVTNTESFF. The CDR3 region has the DNA TGTGCCAGCAGAATACAGGTGACGAACACTGAGTCTTTCTTT.

The rearrangement uses TRBV6-5 and TRBJ2-2, with 8 bases aligning to TRBD1. This CDR3 comprises 16 residues. Germline V gives CDR1 MNHEY, CDR2 SVGAGI. V lost 2 bases, J lost 3 bases, and 5 bases stayed unmatched. CDR3 amino acids: CASSYPQGADTGELFF. CDR3 in DNA: TGTGCCAGCAGTTACCCCCAGGGGGCGGACACCGGGGAGCTGTTTTTT.

The chain uses TRBV12-1 and TRBJ1-1; TRBD1, the D gene given by the table, was not confirmed from the DNA. TRBV12-1 is reported as a pseudogene. This CDR3 region has 19 residues. The CDR3 loop reads CASSFRGVDRGRLNTEAFF. For the CDR3, the DNA is TGTGCCAGCAGCTTTAGGGGGGTTGACAGGGGTCGGCTGAACACTGAAGCTTTCTTT.

The V and J genes are TRBV28 and TRBJ1-5; D unclear. CDR1 is MDHEN, CDR2 SYDVKM, per germline. Between the trimmed V and J ends, which lost 3 bases and 4 bases, there was a span of 4 bases. The CDR3 sequence is 12 residues long. The CDR3 DNA reads as TGTGCCAGCAGTTTGTATAATCAGCCCCAGCATTTT. Its translation is CASSLYNQPQHF.

In its sample, this clone was seen once. The V gene is TRBV7-2, the J gene TRBJ2-1; D call uncertain. Trimming shortened V by 2 bases and J by 4 bases, and 9 bases separated the two germline ends. This CDR3 is 14 amino acids long. In germline, CDR1 is SGHTA, CDR2 FQGNSA. In DNA, the CDR3 is TGTGCCAGCAGCTTATCCGCCCTATACAATGAGCAGTTCTTC. Protein sequence: CASSLSALYNEQFF.

The V and J genes are TRBV6-5 and TRBJ1-2, with TRBD1 matching 7 bases. The ends lost 4 bases at V and 6 bases at J; junction bases unmatched: 8. Germline V gene data show CDR1 as MNHEY and CDR2 as SVGAGI. There are 14 residues in the CDR3. CDR3 amino acids: CASSSPPGTDGYTF. The DNA for the CDR3 is TGTGCCAGCAGTTCCCCCCCCGGGACAGATGGCTACACCTTC.

This clone has a handful of counts. The chain carries TRBV5-4 and TRBJ2-5, with 9 bases identical to TRBD2. This CDR3 contains 15 residues. Germline CDR1 SGHNT, CDR2 YYREEE (reference sequence). V lost 0 bases and J lost 3; bases outside the gene matches: 3. The CDR3 is CASSLEAGGKETQYF. In DNA form, the CDR3 reads TGTGCCAGCAGCTTGGAAGCGGGGGGAAAAGAGACCCAGTACTTC.

The V and J genes are TRBV27 and TRBJ2-3, with a weak D call TRBD1 (6 bases). Germline CDR1 reads MNHEY; CDR2 reads SMNVEV (reference sequence). V shed 4 bases and J shed 4 bases, with 18 bases lying between them. The CDR3 is 16 amino acids. Here the CDR3 reads CASSSGALLRADTQYF. The CDR3 nucleotides are TGTGCCAGCAGTTCAGGGGCTTTACTGCGGGCAGATACGCAGTATTTT.

The chain has TRBV29-1 and TRBJ1-1, with 10 bases that match TRBD1. The V gene end was trimmed by 7 bases and the J gene end by 4 bases; junction bases not matched to a gene: 6. The CDR3 contains 13 residues. Germline V gives CDR1 SQVTM, CDR2 ANQGSEA. DNA of the CDR3: TGCAGCGCCGACCGGACAGGGGGCACTGAAGCTTTCTTT. Amino acid sequence: CSADRTGGTEAFF.

V is TRBV10-1 and J is TRBJ2-1, with D maybe TRBD2 (6 bases). Trimming left V 3 bases short and J 7 bases short, with 19 bases between. Germline values: CDR1 WNHNN, CDR2 SYGVQD (reference sequence). The CDR3 is 16 residues long. This CDR3 reads CASSDLTDGAGNEQFF. The CDR3 DNA follows: TGCGCCAGCAGTGACCTAACGGACGGGGCGGGGAATGAGCAGTTCTTC.

J is TRBJ2-5 and V is TRBV5-4; no clear D. The germline gives CDR1 SGHNT, CDR2 YYREEE (reference sequence). The CDR3 loop spans 15 amino acids. The V end was cut by 0 bases, the J end by 2 bases, with 11 bases between. The DNA for the CDR3 is TGTGCCAGCAGCTTGGGGCCCTTTATTCAAGAGACCCAGTACTTC. This codes for CASSLGPFIQETQYF.

The gene calls are TRBV7-7 and TRBJ2-7, with 8 bases that match TRBD1. Germline values: CDR1 SSHAT, CDR2 FNYEAQ (reference sequence). Losses at the gene ends were 5 bases for V and 6 bases for J; bases not matched to a gene: 6. This CDR3 is 13 amino acids long. The CDR3 loop is CASSIRTGSEQYF. For the CDR3, the DNA is TGTGCCAGCAGCATTCGGACAGGGAGCGAGCAGTACTTC.

This rearrangement joins TRBV19 to TRBJ2-2; maybe TRBD2 (5 bases). Germline CDR1 and CDR2: LNHDA and SQIVND (reference sequence). With 1 base removed from V and 5 bases from J, the gap between germline ends came to 11 bases. This CDR3 is built from 15 residues. The CDR3 spells CASSIAAGGTGELFF. Written as DNA, the CDR3 is TGTGCCAGTAGTATAGCGGCAGGAGGAACCGGGGAGCTGTTTTTT.

The rearrangement uses TRBV6-6 and TRBJ1-2; no clear D gene. CDR1 is MNHNY, CDR2 SVGAGI, per germline (reference sequence). Trimming took off 6 bases at V and 0 bases at J, with 11 bases between the two ends. The CDR3 has 14 residues. The CDR3 sequence: CASSDLGANYGYTF. The CDR3 DNA follows: TGTGCCAGCAGCGACCTTGGAGCTAACTATGGCTACACCTTC.

The V gene is TRBV4-3, the J gene TRBJ1-2, with D possibly TRBD1 on 6 matching bases. Germline V gene lookup returns CDR1 LGHNA and CDR2 YSLEER. Trimming shortened V by 0 bases and J by 4 bases, and 15 bases separated the two germline ends. The CDR3 runs to 16 residues. The CDR3 DNA reads TGCGCCAGCAGCCAAGATCTACAGGGAGGGAGCTATGGCTACACCTTC. This encodes CASSQDLQGGSYGYTF.

The V and J genes are TRBV6-2 or TRBV6-3 and TRBJ2-1; TRBD2 agrees at 9 bases. With 0 bases clipped from V and 9 bases from J, the junction kept 9 bases outside the gene matches. Germline CDR1 and CDR2: MNHEY and SVGEGT. There are 16 residues in the CDR3. The CDR3 DNA reads as TGTGCCAGCAGTTACTCGATTGGCGGGAGGGAGGTTGAGCAGTTCTTC. The encoded protein is CASSYSIGGREVEQFF.

The chain carries TRBV10-2 and TRBJ2-7, with D possibly matching TRBD2 (6 bases). Looked up from germline, CDR1 is WSHSY and CDR2 is SAAADI. The CDR3 totals 16 residues. The V end lost 4 bases, the J end lost 1 base, and 17 bases lay between the germline ends. This CDR3 is CASSGTLSGRSYEQYF. CDR3 DNA sequence: TGCGCCAGCAGTGGCACGTTGTCGGGGAGGTCCTACGAGCAGTACTTC.

The chain carries TRBV6-2 or TRBV6-3 and TRBJ1-1, with TRBD1 matching over 10 bases. Unmatched junction bases numbered 10, after V lost 4 bases and J lost 8 bases. The V gene's germline CDR1 is MNHEY and CDR2 SVGEGT. This CDR3 has 15 residues. CDR3 amino acids: CASSLPRTGGSEAFF. The CDR3 nucleotides are TGTGCCAGCAGTTTACCTCGGACAGGGGGGAGCGAAGCTTTCTTT.

The CDR3 here is CASSPEAQRTEAFF. DNA for the CDR3: TGTGCCAGCAGCCCGGAGGCTCAGAGGACTGAAGCTTTCTTT. The chain carries TRBV7-2 and TRBJ1-1; D is unresolved. CDR3 length: 14 residues. In germline, CDR1 is SGHTA, CDR2 FQGNSA. V was shortened by 5 bases and J by 5 bases, with 15 bases between the two germline ends.

The CDR3 region is CASSYGDRGSNYGYTF. CDR3 coding DNA: TGTGCCAGCAGTTACGGAGACAGGGGATCTAACTATGGCTACACCTTC. The chain links TRBV6-2 or TRBV6-3 to TRBJ1-2; 8 bases fit TRBD1. In germline, CDR1 is MNHEY, CDR2 SVGEGT. The CDR3 runs 16 residues. With V trimmed by 2 bases and J by 0 bases, 5 bases remained unmatched.

The rearrangement uses TRBV14 and TRBJ2-3; a weak D match, TRBD2 (5 bases). Trimming removed 1 base at V and 2 bases at J, with 10 bases between. The CDR3 loop spans 15 amino acids. Germline CDR1 SGHDN, CDR2 FVKESK. CDR3 DNA: TGTGCCAGCAGCCAAGCTTCGGGGTACACAGATACGCAGTATTTT. Protein: CASSQASGYTDTQYF.

The genes are TRBV6-6 and TRBJ2-3, with 10 bases aligning to TRBD2. V lost 4 bases, J lost 2 bases, and 6 bases stayed unmatched. In germline, CDR1 is MNHNY, CDR2 SVGAGI (reference sequence). This CDR3 region has 16 residues. The CDR3 DNA reads TGTGCCAGCAGTTTTGAAGCGGGGGGGCTCACAGATACGCAGTATTTT. Protein sequence: CASSFEAGGLTDTQYF.

As DNA, the CDR3 is TGTGCCAGCGCTGGGACAACAAAAGAAAACATTCAGTACTTC. Its protein is CASAGTTKENIQYF. V is TRBV28 and J is TRBJ2-4, with D perhaps TRBD1 (6 bases). Trimming cost V 8 bases and J 5 bases, with 16 bases left between them. CDR1 and CDR2 from the germline V gene are MDHEN and SYDVKM. This CDR3 spans 14 amino acids.

The CDR3 loop reads CASSESYRDGYTF. The CDR3 nucleotides are TGTGCCAGCTCTGAATCGTACAGGGATGGCTACACCTTC. This chain uses TRBV18 with TRBJ1-2; tentatively, D is TRBD1 (6 bases). Germline loops: CDR1 KGHSH, CDR2 LQKENI. There are 13 residues in the CDR3. V lost 6 bases, J lost 6 bases, and 14 bases lay in between.

This clone was found once. Other DNA sequences in the sample encode the same CDR3. The chain is built from TRBV24-1 and TRBJ1-2, with unresolved D. The CDR3 is 13 residues long. V was shortened by 4 bases and J by 8 bases, with 13 bases between the two germline ends. The germline gives CDR1 KGHDR, CDR2 SFDVKD. The CDR3: CATSDPGVGGYTF. Written as DNA, the CDR3 is TGTGCCACCAGTGACCCCGGGGTTGGGGGCTACACCTTC.

The chain joins TRBV2 to TRBJ2-5; a possible D gene is TRBD1 (5 bases). CDR3 length: 14 residues. V shed 6 bases and J shed 2 bases, with 13 bases lying between them. Per the germline V gene, CDR1 is SNHLY and CDR2 is FYNNEI. The CDR3 here is CASRFRDFQETQYF. As DNA, the CDR3 is TGTGCCAGCAGGTTCAGGGATTTTCAAGAGACCCAGTACTTC.

The chain carries TRBV28 and TRBJ1-6; 7 bases agree with TRBD1. V lost 3 bases and J lost 5; bases outside the gene matches: 4. The CDR3 runs 15 residues. Germline assignment: CDR1 MDHEN and CDR2 SYDVKM. The CDR3 loop is CASSLARGDNSPLHF. CDR3 nucleotides: TGTGCCAGCAGTTTGGCCAGGGGGGATAATTCACCCCTCCACTTT. The whole variable domain, remainder taken from reference TRBV28 and TRBJ1-6, is DVKVTQSSRYLVKRTGEKVFLECVQDMDHENMFWYRQDPGLGLRLIYFSYDVKMKEKGDIPEGYSVSREKKERFSLILESASTNQTSMYLCASSLARGDNSPLHFGNGTRLTVT.

The rearrangement uses TRBV25-1 and TRBJ1-2, with D unclear. Germline CDR1 is MGHDK and CDR2 is SYGVNS. Between the trimmed V and J ends, which lost 1 base and 8 bases, there was a span of 8 bases. This CDR3 is 12 amino acids long. The CDR3 loop is CASSESPRGYTF. In nucleotides, the CDR3 is TGTGCCAGCAGTGAATCCCCCAGGGGCTACACCTTC.

This chain joins TRBV18 and TRBJ2-2; 7 bases line up with TRBD1. V shed 2 bases and J 4 bases; nucleotides not matched to a gene: 4. CDR1 and CDR2 (germline): KGHSH, LQKENI. The CDR3 is 15 residues long. The CDR3 sequence is CASSPGSGGTGELFF. CDR3 DNA: TGTGCCAGCTCACCAGGCTCAGGGGGCACCGGGGAGCTGTTTTTT.